This TCR beta chain came from a study of blood T cell repertoires in COVID-19. Study context: From the United States, Italy and Spain came samples of acute and convalescent COVID-19. In each case, the material was cDNA or gDNA derived from T cells, B-cell-depleted T cells, or PBMCs.

Original processing notes: Scientists estimated how many nucleated cells there were by amplifying reference gene primers. Clones were sequenced by immunoSEQ multiplex PCR, and TCRdb holds only the in-frame ones, with some missing. V, J and clone size reflect that table, while D and trimming were determined from the DNA. This sample has approximately 170,000 clones; approximately 80% occur once, and the top ten carry approximately 8%. The sequenced material came from PBMCs or T cells enriched from blood (not recorded which). This TCR was recovered from a woman aged 45 to 65 who had recovered from COVID-19.

The CDR3 spells CAISEPGTYYGYTF. The CDR3 DNA reads as TGTGCCATCAGTGAGCCGGGGACTTACTATGGCTACACCTTC. The chain recombines TRBV10-3 with TRBJ1-2; D may be TRBD1 (5 bases). V was shortened by 2 bases and J by 3 bases, with 10 bases between the two germline ends. The CDR3 extends over 14 amino acids. The V gene's germline CDR1 is ENHRY and CDR2 SYGVKD.